Listed below are T cell receptor beta chains from one sample, sequenced in a study of graft-versus-host responses after intestinal transplantation. The data were produced by immunoSEQ multiplex PCR, yet TCRdb's version contains in-frame clones alone and is incomplete. This sample has approximately 10,000 clones, with approximately 91% found just once. Specimen: PBMCs, collected 105 days after intestinal transplantation. These receptors came from a human patient who received an intestinal transplant, so some T cells may come from the graft donor. Each CDR3 is given with its conserved first and last residue. D genes are given only for firm matches. Size values are once, few and many counts, or a class for expanded clones, and some rows have none.

V gene	D gene	J gene	clone size	CDR3 DNA	CDR3 protein
TRBV29-1	TRBD2	TRBJ2-4	-	TGCAGCGTTGAATGGGGGGGTAGACTGCTAGCCAAAAACATTCAGTACTTC	CSVEWGGRLLAKNIQYF
TRBV6-4	-	TRBJ2-7	-	TGTGCCGGTGACAGTCCCGAGCAGTACTTC	CAGDSPEQYF
TRBV4-1	-	TRBJ2-7	-	TGCGCCAGCAGCGAAGACACGGGGTCCTACGAGCAGTACTTC	CASSEDTGSYEQYF
TRBV5-1	-	TRBJ2-4	-	TGCGCCAGCAGCTTGGTCCCACCTACTCGCGAGACCAAAAACATTCAGTACTTC	CASSLVPPTRETKNIQYF
TRBV4-1	-	TRBJ1-1	-	TGCGCCAGCAGCCTCGAACTGGGGACGGCTGAAGCTTTCTTT	CASSLELGTAEAFF
TRBV19	TRBD2	TRBJ2-7	once	TGTGCCAGTAGTATAGCGGGGGGGCACATCGAGCAGTACTTC	CASSIAGGHIEQYF
TRBV28	TRBD1	TRBJ2-2	-	TGTGCCAGCAGTCCTCCGGGACAGGGATGGTCCGGGGAGCTGTTTTTT	CASSPPGQGWSGELFF
TRBV29-1	-	TRBJ2-5	-	TGCAGCGTTGAAAAGATGGTCGGGGAGACCCAGTACTTC	CSVEKMVGETQYF
TRBV30	-	TRBJ2-7	-	TGTGCCTGGAATATGGATTCCTACGAGCAGTACTTC	CAWNMDSYEQYF
TRBV5-1	-	TRBJ2-3	once	TGCGCCAGCAGACCTGGAGATTGGGGCACAGATACGCAGTATTTT	CASRPGDWGTDTQYF
TRBV11-1	-	TRBJ2-5	-	TGTGCCAGCAGCCCGGGGGTCCAAGAGACCCAGTACTTC	CASSPGVQETQYF
TRBV2	-	TRBJ2-5	-	TGTGCCAGCAGTGAAGGAAGGGGGGGGGAGACCCAGTACTTC	CASSEGRGGETQYF
TRBV7-9	-	TRBJ1-1	-	TGTGCCAGCAGCTTAGCGCAGGGATCGAACACTGAAGCTTTCTTT	CASSLAQGSNTEAFF
TRBV30	-	TRBJ2-7	-	TGTGCCTGGAGTGTAGGACTATTCTACGAGCAGTACTTC	CAWSVGLFYEQYF
TRBV4-1	-	TRBJ2-3	-	TGCGCCAGCAGCCGCTACAGGGACTTTAGCACAGATACGCAGTATTTT	CASSRYRDFSTDTQYF
TRBV6-4	TRBD1	TRBJ2-7	-	TGTGCCAGCGACCTAGGGACAGCTAAGGAGCAGTACTTC	CASDLGTAKEQYF
TRBV19	-	TRBJ1-4	-	TGTGCCAGTTTTTCAGACGCAACTAATGAAAAACTGTTTTTT	CASFSDATNEKLFF
TRBV6-5	TRBD2	TRBJ2-3	-	TGTGCCAGCAGTTACTCGCGGGGGGGCACAGATACGCAGTATTTT	CASSYSRGGTDTQYF
TRBV4-1	TRBD1	TRBJ2-3	-	TGCGCCAGCAGCCACCCCCTGGGGGACAGGGGGCGGGATACGCAGTATTTT	CASSHPLGDRGRDTQYF
TRBV7-9	TRBD2	TRBJ2-1	once	TGTGCCAGCAGCTTAGCGGGCGGGGGGAGGCATGAGCAGTTCTTC	CASSLAGGGRHEQFF
TRBV9	-	TRBJ2-5	-	TGTGCCAGCAGCGGAGAGGGGGTTGAAGCCGAGGGATCCCAGTACTTC	CASSGEGVEAEGSQYF
TRBV29-1	TRBD2	TRBJ2-7	once	TGCAGCGGGACTAGCGGGAGCTACGAGCAGTACTTC	CSGTSGSYEQYF
TRBV13	-	TRBJ1-1	-	TGTGCCAGTATCGGGTCCAACCGGAACACTGAAGCTTTCTTT	CASIGSNRNTEAFF
TRBV4-2	-	TRBJ2-1	-	TGTGCCAGCAGCCAAAATGAGCAGTTCTTC	CASSQNEQFF
TRBV5-1	-	TRBJ2-2	-	TGCGCCAGCAGCTACTCCTCGGACACCGGGGAGCTGTTTTTT	CASSYSSDTGELFF
TRBV6-5	-	TRBJ1-6	once	TGTGCCAGCAGTTACGGACACCCTAGCTTGGTGTCACCCCTCCACTTT	CASSYGHPSLVSPLHF
TRBV6-5	TRBD1	TRBJ1-2	-	TGTGCCAGCAGTTACTCCTCGACAGGGAGGGTCTATGGCTACACCTTC	CASSYSSTGRVYGYTF
TRBV2	TRBD2	TRBJ2-5	-	TGTGCCAGCACGGGGGGAGAGACCCAGTACTTC	CASTGGETQYF
TRBV6-1	TRBD1	TRBJ2-7	once	TGTGCCAGCAGCGCGTACAGGGGTGGTGACGAGCAGTACTTC	CASSAYRGGDEQYF
TRBV6-1	-	TRBJ2-7	-	TGTGCCAGCAGTGAGCGGGGCTATTCCTACGAGCAGTACTTC	CASSERGYSYEQYF
TRBV20-1	-	TRBJ1-1	-	TGCAGTGCCCAACCGAACACTGAAGCTTTCTTT	CSAQPNTEAFF
TRBV11-1	TRBD1	TRBJ1-2	-	TGTGCCAGCAGCCAACGACAGGGCCCTAACTATGGCTACACCTTC	CASSQRQGPNYGYTF
TRBV15	-	TRBJ2-3	once	TGTGCCACCAGCAAGTCCGAGGATACGCAGTATTTT	CATSKSEDTQYF
TRBV11-2	TRBD1	TRBJ2-3	-	TGTGCCACCCGGGACAGACTCACAGATACGCAGTATTTT	CATRDRLTDTQYF
TRBV7-6	-	TRBJ2-1	-	TGTGCCAGCAGCTTAGGCCCTCTAAATGAGCAGTTCTTC	CASSLGPLNEQFF
TRBV9	-	TRBJ1-1	-	TGTGCCAGCAGCTCTATACTAAACACTGAAGCTTTCTTT	CASSSILNTEAFF
TRBV27	TRBD1	TRBJ2-7	-	TGTGCCAGCAGTTCCGGGACAGACTACGAGCAGTACTTC	CASSSGTDYEQYF
TRBV6-1	-	TRBJ2-7	-	TGTGCCAGCAGTGAAGCCGCCTACGAGCAGTACTTC	CASSEAAYEQYF
TRBV12-5	-	TRBJ1-3	-	TGTGCTAGTGGTTTGGTTGGCTCTGGAAACACCATATATTTT	CASGLVGSGNTIYF
TRBV7-6	-	TRBJ2-6	once	TGTGCCAGCGGCTTAAAGTCTGGGGCCAACGTCCTGACTTTC	CASGLKSGANVLTF
TRBV7-6	TRBD1	TRBJ1-1	-	TGTGCCAGCAGCTGGACAGGGAGCACTGAAGCTTTCTTT	CASSWTGSTEAFF
TRBV27	-	TRBJ2-2	once	TGTGCCAGCACCATGGGGGGCGGCACCGGGGAGCTGTTTTTT	CASTMGGGTGELFF
TRBV9	-	TRBJ1-5	-	TGTGCCAGCAGCGAGGGAGGGTCCGGGCAGCCCCAGCATTTT	CASSEGGSGQPQHF
TRBV10-1	-	TRBJ2-5	-	TGCGCCAGCAGTGAGATAGCCTCGGGGACCCAGTACTTC	CASSEIASGTQYF
TRBV6-1	-	TRBJ2-1	-	TGTGCCAGCAGTGCGTTTTCCTACAATGAGCAGTTCTTC	CASSAFSYNEQFF
TRBV27	TRBD1	TRBJ2-7	once	TGTGCCAGCAGTCAATGGGAGCAGTATTGGGGGACAGGGGGAGCCGAGCAGTACTTC	CASSQWEQYWGTGGAEQYF